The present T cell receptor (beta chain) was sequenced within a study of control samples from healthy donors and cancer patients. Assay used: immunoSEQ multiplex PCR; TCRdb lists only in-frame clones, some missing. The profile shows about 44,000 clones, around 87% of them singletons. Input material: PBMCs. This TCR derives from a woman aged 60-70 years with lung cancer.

In nucleotides, the CDR3 is TGTGCCAGCAGCCAGTTATCAGGGAACACTGAAGCTTTCTTT. This gives the protein CASSQLSGNTEAFF. The chain uses TRBV4-2 and TRBJ1-1; D remains unclear. CDR3 length equals 14 residues. Germline lookup yields CDR1 LGHNA and CDR2 YNFKEQ. Trimming left V 3 bases short and J 1 base short, with 9 bases between.